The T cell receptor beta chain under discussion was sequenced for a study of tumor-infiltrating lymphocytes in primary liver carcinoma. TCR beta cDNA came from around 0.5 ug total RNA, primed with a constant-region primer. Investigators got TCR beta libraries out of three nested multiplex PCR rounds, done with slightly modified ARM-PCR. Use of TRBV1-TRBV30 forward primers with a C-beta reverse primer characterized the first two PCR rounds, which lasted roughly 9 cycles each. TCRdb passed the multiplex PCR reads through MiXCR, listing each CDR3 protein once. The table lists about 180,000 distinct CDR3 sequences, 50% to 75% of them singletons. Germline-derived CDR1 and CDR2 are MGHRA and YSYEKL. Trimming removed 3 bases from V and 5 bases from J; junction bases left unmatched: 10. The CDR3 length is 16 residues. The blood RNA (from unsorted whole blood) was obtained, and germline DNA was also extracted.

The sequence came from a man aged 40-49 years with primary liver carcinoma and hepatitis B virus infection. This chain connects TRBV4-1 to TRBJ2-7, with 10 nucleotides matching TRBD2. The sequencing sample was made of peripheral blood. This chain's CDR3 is CASSQRALAGTNEQYF. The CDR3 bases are TGCGCCAGCAGCCAGCGCGCACTAGCGGGGACGAACGAGCAGTACTTC.